This passage covers 14 T cell receptor beta chains from one sample sequenced in a study of T-cell reconstitution after alpha-beta-depleted transplantation in children. Molecular barcoding with unique molecular identifiers was used for the TCRbeta library. Each CDR3 protein gets one entry after TCRdb re-called the PCR reads with MiXCR. Here the sample spans 400,000 to 500,000 distinct CDR3 sequences, 11% being singletons. This specimen was PBMCs from the stem cell graft donor, taken from the stem cell graft. Receptor source: a human donor who donated a stem cell graft to a child with acute myeloid leukemia.

The CDR3 DNA reads TGCGCCAGCAGTTTTGAGCGGATCTCCTACGAGCAGTACTTC. Translating gives CASSFERISYEQYF. The chain joins TRBV5-1 to TRBJ2-7, with D possibly matching TRBD2 (5 bases). The V gene lost 5 bases and the J gene lost 0 bases, with 12 bases spanning the gap. The germline V gene encodes CDR1 SGHRS and CDR2 YFSETQ. This CDR3 comprises 14 residues. The entire variable domain, with the rest obtained from reference TRBV5-1 and TRBJ2-7, is as follows: KAGVTQTPRYLIKTRGQQVTLSCSPISGHRSVSWYQQTPGQGLQFLFEYFSETQRNKGNFPGRFSGRQFSNSRSEMNVSTLELGDSALYLCASSFERISYEQYFGPGTRLTVT.

This rearrangement joins TRBV5-1 to TRBJ2-7; D is undetermined. Trimming stripped 3 bases from V and 2 bases from J, with 9 bases between. Germline V lookup: CDR1 SGHRS, CDR2 YFSETQ. This CDR3 is built from 13 residues. CDR3 sequence (DNA): TGCGCCAGCAGCTCCCTTGGCGCCTACGAGCAGTACTTC. Translated: CASSSLGAYEQYF.

This clonotype was seen ten or more times. The chain joins TRBV29-1 to TRBJ2-7; 9 bases align to TRBD1. Germline lookup yields CDR1 SQVTM and CDR2 ANQGSEA. CDR3 length: 14 residues. V was clipped by 7 bases and J by 4 bases; unmatched bases: 11. The CDR3 DNA reads TGCAGCGCTCAAGAACAGGGGGCTAGTTACGAGCAGTACTTC. It is translated as CSAQEQGASYEQYF.

This clonotype was seen a handful of times. V gene TRBV20-1 combines with J gene TRBJ1-2; D not resolved. V was pared by 2 bases and J by 4 bases, with 14 bases between. In germline, CDR1 is DFQATT, CDR2 SNEGSKA (reference sequence). The CDR3 extends over 14 amino acids. The CDR3 reads CSARMSGGLYGYTF. CDR3 coding DNA: TGCAGTGCTAGAATGTCCGGAGGACTCTATGGCTACACCTTC.

This clonotype appeared a few times. The V call is TRBV7-8, the J call TRBJ2-5, with a possible D match to TRBD2 (7 bases). Germline CDR1 is SGHVS and CDR2 is FQNEAQ. Trimming cost V 3 bases and J 7 bases, with 15 bases left between them. The CDR3 runs 14 residues. The CDR3 region is CASSLGGAPGTQYF. CDR3 bases: TGTGCCAGCAGCTTGGGGGGGGCTCCCGGGACCCAGTACTTC.

The chain joins TRBV20-1 to TRBJ1-5; 7 nucleotides agree with TRBD1. The V gene's germline CDR1 is DFQATT and CDR2 SNEGSKA (reference sequence). V was clipped by 3 bases and J by 2 bases; unmatched bases: 13. The length of the CDR3 is 17 residues. The CDR3 DNA sequence: TGCAGTGCTAGTCTCGGGCATAAGGGACAGCGCAATCAGCCCCAGCATTTT. Translating gives CSASLGHKGQRNQPQHF.

V usage is TRBV12-3 or TRBV12-4 and J usage is TRBJ2-7; either TRBD1 or TRBD2 may fit D (6 bases each). This CDR3 region has 15 residues. Deletions cut 1 base from V and 2 bases from J, with 12 bases between. The CDR3 spells CASSLGGAPPYEQYF. The CDR3 DNA sequence: TGTGCCAGCAGTTTAGGGGGGGCCCCCCCCTACGAGCAGTACTTC.

This clonotype was counted only a few times. The gene calls are TRBV21-1 and TRBJ1-4; TRBD1, the table's D call, was not compared with the DNA. TRBV21-1 is a recognized pseudogene. The CDR3 covers 15 residues. In DNA form, the CDR3 reads TGTGCCAGCAGCAAAGGATTGGGACAAAGCGAAAAACTGTTTTTT. Residues: CASSKGLGQSEKLFF.

The chain carries TRBV6-2 or TRBV6-3 and TRBJ2-7, with D possibly matching TRBD1 (5 bases). CDR3 size: 15 residues. Between the trimmed V and J ends, which lost 6 bases and 5 bases, there was a span of 20 bases. In germline, CDR1 is MNHEY, CDR2 SVGEGT. CDR3 bases: TGTGCCAGCAGCCGCCTTGGGGCCCCTCGGGACGAGCAGTACTTC. As protein: CASSRLGAPRDEQYF.

The chain combines TRBV25-1 with TRBJ1-4; no definite D call. Trimming removed 2 bases at V and 10 bases at J, with 8 bases between. The CDR3 consists of 12 residues. In germline, CDR1 is MGHDK, CDR2 SYGVNS. The CDR3 spells CASSEVGRKLFF. For the CDR3, the DNA is TGTGCCAGCAGTGAAGTGGGCAGAAAACTGTTTTTT.

This clonotype has just a few counts. This chain links TRBV20-1 with TRBJ2-2; the D is unclear. Trimming removed 5 bases from V and 0 bases from J, with 4 bases in between. This CDR3 is 12 amino acids long. Germline loops: CDR1 DFQATT, CDR2 SNEGSKA (reference sequence). The CDR3 loop is CSAATNTGELFF. CDR3 nucleotide sequence: TGCAGTGCTGCAACGAACACCGGGGAGCTGTTTTTT.

The rearrangement joins TRBV9 to TRBJ2-2, with 9 bases that match TRBD1. Germline V lookup: CDR1 SGDLS, CDR2 YYNGEE. This CDR3 region has 17 residues. The V and J ends lost 4 bases and 4 bases, in that order; junction bases with no gene match: 11. The CDR3 DNA reads as TGTGCCAGCAGCACCCAACAGGGGGCGCCGATCACCGGGGAGCTGTTTTTT. Its protein is CASSTQQGAPITGELFF.

This clonotype showed up many times. The chain's CDR3 is CASSPGLAGEQFF. The CDR3 region has the DNA TGTGCCAGCAGCCCAGGACTAGCGGGTGAGCAGTTCTTC. The chain carries TRBV11-2 and TRBJ2-1, with TRBD2 matching over 11 bases. The CDR3 is made up of 13 amino acids. V shed 5 bases, J shed 9 bases, and the junction held 3 bases outside the gene matches. Germline V gene data show CDR1 as SGHAT and CDR2 as FQNNGV.

J is TRBJ2-7 and V is TRBV27, with D possibly TRBD1 on 6 matching bases. Germline loops: CDR1 MNHEY, CDR2 SMNVEV (reference sequence). Trimming removed 3 bases from V and 1 base from J, with 13 bases in between. CDR3 size: 15 residues. The CDR3 nucleotides are TGTGCCAGCAGTTTGGTAGGACAGAGTTCCTACGAGCAGTACGTC. Its protein product is CASSLVGQSSYEQYV.